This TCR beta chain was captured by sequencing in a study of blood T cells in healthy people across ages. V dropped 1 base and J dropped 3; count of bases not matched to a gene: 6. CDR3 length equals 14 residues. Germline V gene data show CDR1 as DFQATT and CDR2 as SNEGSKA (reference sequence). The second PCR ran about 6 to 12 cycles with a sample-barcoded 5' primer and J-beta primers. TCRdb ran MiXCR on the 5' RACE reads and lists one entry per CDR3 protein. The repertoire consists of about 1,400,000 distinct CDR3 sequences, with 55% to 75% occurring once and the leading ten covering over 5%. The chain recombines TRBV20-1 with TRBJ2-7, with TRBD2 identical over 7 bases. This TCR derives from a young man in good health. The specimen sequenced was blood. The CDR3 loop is CSARGGSDNYEQYF. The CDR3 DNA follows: TGCAGTGCTAGAGGCGGGAGCGACAACTACGAGCAGTACTTC.